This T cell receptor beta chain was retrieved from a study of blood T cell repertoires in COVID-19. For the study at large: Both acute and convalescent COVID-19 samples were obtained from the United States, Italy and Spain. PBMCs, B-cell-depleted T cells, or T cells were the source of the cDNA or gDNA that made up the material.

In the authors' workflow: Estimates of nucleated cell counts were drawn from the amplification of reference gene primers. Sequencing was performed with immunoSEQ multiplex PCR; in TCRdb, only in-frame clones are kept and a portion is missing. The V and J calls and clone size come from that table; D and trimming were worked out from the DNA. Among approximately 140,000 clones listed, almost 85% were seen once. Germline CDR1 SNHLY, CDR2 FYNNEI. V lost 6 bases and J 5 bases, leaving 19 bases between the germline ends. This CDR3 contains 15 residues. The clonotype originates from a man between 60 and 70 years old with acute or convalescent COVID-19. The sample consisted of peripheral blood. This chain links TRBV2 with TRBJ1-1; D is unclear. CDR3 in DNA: TGTGCCAGCAGGTTAGTCATCCCCGGGGTTACTGAAGCTTTCTTT. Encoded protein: CASRLVIPGVTEAFF.